Listed below are T cell receptor beta chains from one sample, sequenced in a study of shared clonotypes between healthy human individuals. Profiled with immunoSEQ multiplex PCR; TCRdb holds only in-frame clones, not every one. The top ten clones hold around 2% of a sample with some 680,000 clones, 73% of them seen once. Sequenced: memory CD4+ T cells sorted from blood. Source of these receptors: a woman aged 25 to 39 in good health. The CDR3 runs from the conserved cysteine through the conserved F or W. A D gene is named only where the DNA matches it firmly. Clone size is not always given. Where it is, it says once, few, many or a class for expanded clones.

D gene: TRBD2; clone size: NA; V gene: TRBV27; J gene: TRBJ2-7; CDR3 protein: CASSLYLAGAHEQYF; CDR3 DNA: TGTGCCAGCAGTTTATACCTAGCGGGAGCTCACGAGCAGTACTTC
D gene: NA; clone size: NA; V gene: TRBV27; J gene: TRBJ1-3; CDR3 protein: CASSNGIPGSGNTIYF; CDR3 DNA: TGTGCCAGCAGTAACGGAATTCCAGGGTCTGGAAACACCATATATTTT
D gene: TRBD1; clone size: NA; V gene: TRBV27; J gene: TRBJ1-1; CDR3 protein: CASARQGFMNTEAFF; CDR3 DNA: TGTGCCAGCGCAAGACAGGGTTTCATGAACACTGAAGCTTTCTTT
D gene: NA; clone size: NA; V gene: TRBV10-1; J gene: TRBJ1-5; CDR3 protein: CARLKGFCNQPQHF; CDR3 DNA: TGCGCCAGACTTAAAGGGTTTTGCAATCAGCCCCAGCATTTT
D gene: NA; clone size: NA; V gene: TRBV4-1; J gene: TRBJ2-7; CDR3 protein: CASSRRPFEDEQYF; CDR3 DNA: TGCGCCAGCAGCCGGCGGCCATTTGAGGACGAGCAGTACTTC
D gene: NA; clone size: once; V gene: TRBV29-1; J gene: TRBJ2-1; CDR3 protein: CSGGGLSYNEQFF; CDR3 DNA: TGCAGTGGGGGCGGGTTGTCCTACAATGAGCAGTTCTTC
D gene: TRBD2; clone size: NA; V gene: TRBV6-1; J gene: TRBJ2-3; CDR3 protein: CASSEWGGDTQYF; CDR3 DNA: TGTGCCAGCAGTGAATGGGGGGGAGATACGCAGTATTTT
D gene: TRBD1; clone size: NA; V gene: TRBV6-4; J gene: TRBJ2-4; CDR3 protein: CASSRGTESIQYF; CDR3 DNA: TGTGCCAGCAGTAGAGGGACAGAGAGCATTCAGTACTTC
D gene: NA; clone size: NA; V gene: TRBV5-1; J gene: TRBJ2-5; CDR3 protein: CASSLGGIQETQYF; CDR3 DNA: TGCGCCAGCAGCTTGGGCGGAATCCAAGAGACCCAGTACTTC
D gene: TRBD2; clone size: NA; V gene: TRBV7-6; J gene: TRBJ2-2; CDR3 protein: CASSLALRRASGRTGELFF; CDR3 DNA: TGTGCCAGCAGCTTAGCGCTAAGGAGGGCTAGCGGGAGGACCGGGGAGCTGTTTTTT
D gene: NA; clone size: NA; V gene: TRBV5-6; J gene: TRBJ2-7; CDR3 protein: CASNRATYEQYF; CDR3 DNA: TGTGCCAGCAACAGGGCGACCTACGAGCAGTACTTC
D gene: NA; clone size: NA; V gene: TRBV5-4; J gene: TRBJ2-3; CDR3 protein: CASSGPGASTDTQYF; CDR3 DNA: TGTGCCAGCAGCGGTCCGGGAGCGAGCACAGATACGCAGTATTTT
D gene: NA; clone size: NA; V gene: TRBV2; J gene: TRBJ1-5; CDR3 protein: CASSDQSNQPQHF; CDR3 DNA: TGTGCCAGCAGTGACCAGTCCAATCAGCCCCAGCATTTT
D gene: TRBD1; clone size: NA; V gene: TRBV19; J gene: TRBJ1-5; CDR3 protein: CATGQGALGNQPQHF; CDR3 DNA: TGTGCCACAGGACAGGGGGCGCTTGGCAATCAGCCCCAGCATTTT
D gene: TRBD1; clone size: NA; V gene: TRBV18; J gene: TRBJ2-7; CDR3 protein: CASSPRQGFVSEQYF; CDR3 DNA: TGTGCCAGCTCACCCCGACAGGGATTCGTAAGCGAGCAGTACTTC
D gene: NA; clone size: NA; V gene: TRBV6-1; J gene: TRBJ2-7; CDR3 protein: CASSEWQPSAHEQYF; CDR3 DNA: TGTGCCAGCAGTGAATGGCAACCTAGCGCCCACGAGCAGTACTTC
D gene: NA; clone size: NA; V gene: TRBV28; J gene: TRBJ1-1; CDR3 protein: CASSGQMNTEAFF; CDR3 DNA: TGTGCCAGCAGTGGGCAGATGAACACTGAAGCTTTCTTT
D gene: NA; clone size: many; V gene: TRBV2; J gene: TRBJ2-7; CDR3 protein: CASSEANEQYF; CDR3 DNA: TGTGCCAGCAGTGAGGCCAACGAGCAGTACTTC
D gene: TRBD2; clone size: many; V gene: TRBV6-6; J gene: TRBJ2-2; CDR3 protein: CASTTSGNTGELFF; CDR3 DNA: TGTGCCAGCACGACTAGCGGGAACACCGGGGAGCTGTTTTTT
D gene: TRBD2; clone size: NA; V gene: TRBV5-1; J gene: TRBJ2-7; CDR3 protein: CASSATSGSFYEQYF; CDR3 DNA: TGCGCCAGCAGCGCCACTAGCGGGAGTTTTTACGAGCAGTACTTC
D gene: NA; clone size: once; V gene: TRBV19; J gene: TRBJ1-5; CDR3 protein: CASSNLRRSNQPQHF; CDR3 DNA: TGTGCCAGTAGTAATCTCAGACGGAGCAATCAGCCCCAGCATTTT
D gene: NA; clone size: NA; V gene: TRBV19; J gene: TRBJ1-5; CDR3 protein: CASSPEGAYSNQPQHF; CDR3 DNA: TGTGCCAGCTCTCCGGAGGGCGCCTATAGCAATCAGCCCCAGCATTTT
D gene: TRBD2; clone size: NA; V gene: TRBV4-2; J gene: TRBJ2-1; CDR3 protein: CASSQDTGLAGSYNEQFF; CDR3 DNA: TGTGCCAGCAGCCAAGACACTGGACTAGCGGGGTCCTACAATGAGCAGTTCTTC
D gene: TRBD2; clone size: NA; V gene: TRBV27; J gene: TRBJ2-3; CDR3 protein: CASSASGRADTQYF; CDR3 DNA: TGTGCCAGCAGTGCTAGCGGGAGGGCAGATACGCAGTATTTT
D gene: TRBD1; clone size: NA; V gene: TRBV6-4; J gene: TRBJ1-1; CDR3 protein: CASTKDRTNTEAFF; CDR3 DNA: TGTGCCAGCACCAAGGACAGGACGAACACTGAAGCTTTCTTT
D gene: NA; clone size: NA; V gene: TRBV11-1; J gene: TRBJ1-1; CDR3 protein: CASSLAPGGEAFF; CDR3 DNA: TGTGCCAGCAGCTTAGCGCCGGGAGGTGAAGCTTTCTTT
D gene: NA; clone size: once; V gene: TRBV6-1; J gene: TRBJ2-7; CDR3 protein: CASRPDTTYEQYF; CDR3 DNA: TGTGCCAGCAGGCCGGATACCACCTACGAGCAGTACTTC
D gene: NA; clone size: NA; V gene: TRBV6-4; J gene: TRBJ2-3; CDR3 protein: CASSESTIYRLASSTDTQYF; CDR3 DNA: TGTGCCAGCAGTGAATCAACGATATATCGGTTGGCTAGCAGCACAGATACGCAGTATTTT
D gene: NA; clone size: few; V gene: TRBV19; J gene: TRBJ2-1; CDR3 protein: CASSKPGQGNEQFF; CDR3 DNA: TGTGCCAGTAGCAAACCGGGCCAGGGGAATGAGCAGTTCTTC
D gene: NA; clone size: NA; V gene: TRBV28; J gene: TRBJ1-1; CDR3 protein: CASRRNTEAFF; CDR3 DNA: TGTGCCAGCAGACGGAACACTGAAGCTTTCTTT
D gene: NA; clone size: NA; V gene: TRBV5-1; J gene: TRBJ2-1; CDR3 protein: CASALDNSYNEQFF; CDR3 DNA: TGCGCCAGCGCATTGGACAACTCCTACAATGAGCAGTTCTTC
D gene: NA; clone size: NA; V gene: TRBV28; J gene: TRBJ2-7; CDR3 protein: CASSWTGGQYF; CDR3 DNA: TGTGCCAGCAGCTGGACCGGGGGGCAGTACTTC
D gene: TRBD1; clone size: NA; V gene: TRBV7-9; J gene: TRBJ1-2; CDR3 protein: CASSDLTGANYGYTF; CDR3 DNA: TGTGCCAGCAGCGACCTGACAGGGGCTAACTATGGCTACACCTTC
D gene: NA; clone size: NA; V gene: TRBV28; J gene: TRBJ1-2; CDR3 protein: CASSYGARGYTF; CDR3 DNA: TGTGCCAGCAGTTACGGGGCACGGGGCTACACCTTC
D gene: TRBD1; clone size: few; V gene: TRBV5-1; J gene: TRBJ1-2; CDR3 protein: CASSHRDRDIYGYTF; CDR3 DNA: TGCGCCAGCAGCCACCGGGACAGGGATATATATGGCTACACCTTC
D gene: TRBD2; clone size: NA; V gene: TRBV18; J gene: TRBJ2-3; CDR3 protein: CASSPGLAGGPSGTQYF; CDR3 DNA: TGTGCCAGCTCACCCGGACTAGCGGGAGGGCCATCGGGTACGCAGTATTTT
D gene: TRBD2; clone size: many; V gene: TRBV27; J gene: TRBJ2-2; CDR3 protein: CASTRGLAATGELFF; CDR3 DNA: TGTGCCAGCACCAGGGGACTAGCGGCCACCGGGGAGCTGTTTTTT
D gene: TRBD1; clone size: few; V gene: TRBV6-5; J gene: TRBJ1-2; CDR3 protein: CASSYLDRGGGYTF; CDR3 DNA: TGTGCCAGCAGTTACTTGGACAGGGGAGGCGGCTACACCTTC
D gene: NA; clone size: NA; V gene: TRBV11-2; J gene: TRBJ1-1; CDR3 protein: CASSSTTGGWASTEAFF; CDR3 DNA: TGTGCCAGCAGCTCAACCACAGGAGGCTGGGCTAGCACTGAAGCTTTCTTT
D gene: TRBD2; clone size: NA; V gene: TRBV2; J gene: TRBJ2-1; CDR3 protein: CASSEGTSGTNEQFF; CDR3 DNA: TGTGCCAGCAGTGAAGGGACTAGCGGGACCAATGAGCAGTTCTTC
D gene: TRBD1; clone size: once; V gene: TRBV5-1; J gene: TRBJ2-6; CDR3 protein: CASRGDSYTGANVLTF; CDR3 DNA: TGCGCCAGCAGGGGGGACAGTTATACCGGGGCCAACGTCCTGACTTTC
D gene: NA; clone size: NA; V gene: TRBV18; J gene: TRBJ1-1; CDR3 protein: CASSPFQGSSGTEAFF; CDR3 DNA: TGTGCCAGCTCACCATTTCAGGGTAGTAGTGGGACTGAAGCTTTCTTT
D gene: NA; clone size: NA; V gene: TRBV27; J gene: TRBJ2-3; CDR3 protein: CASSLSSRVTQYF; CDR3 DNA: TGTGCCAGCAGTTTATCCAGCAGGGTTACGCAGTATTTT
D gene: NA; clone size: NA; V gene: TRBV30; J gene: TRBJ1-6; CDR3 protein: CAWRSMSQWDNSPLHF; CDR3 DNA: TGTGCCTGGAGATCTATGTCGCAGTGGGATAATTCACCCCTCCACTTT
D gene: TRBD1; clone size: NA; V gene: TRBV6-6; J gene: TRBJ2-7; CDR3 protein: CASSYSPGQVTYEQYF; CDR3 DNA: TGTGCCAGCAGTTACTCACCGGGACAGGTGACATACGAGCAGTACTTC
D gene: TRBD1; clone size: few; V gene: TRBV28; J gene: TRBJ1-2; CDR3 protein: CASRPGGTNYGYTF; CDR3 DNA: TGTGCCAGCAGGCCAGGGGGTACTAACTATGGCTACACCTTC